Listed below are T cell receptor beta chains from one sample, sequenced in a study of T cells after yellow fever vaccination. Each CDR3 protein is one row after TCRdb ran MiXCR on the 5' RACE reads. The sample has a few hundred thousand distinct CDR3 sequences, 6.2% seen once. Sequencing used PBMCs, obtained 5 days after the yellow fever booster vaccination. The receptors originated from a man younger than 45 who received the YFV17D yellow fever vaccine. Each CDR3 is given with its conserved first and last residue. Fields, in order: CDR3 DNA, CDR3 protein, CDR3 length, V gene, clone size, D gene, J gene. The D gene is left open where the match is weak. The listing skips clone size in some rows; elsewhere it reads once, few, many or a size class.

CDR3 DNA: TGTGCCAGCAGCCAGGGACAGGGGTTGGGCGGGGCCAACGTCCTGACTTTC
CDR3 protein: CASSQGQGLGGANVLTF
CDR3 length: 17
V gene: TRBV7-2
clone size: NA
D gene: TRBD1
J gene: TRBJ2-6

CDR3 DNA: TGTGCCATCAACACTGCGGGAGGTTTAAACGATGAGCAGTTCTTC
CDR3 protein: CAINTAGGLNDEQFF
CDR3 length: 15
V gene: TRBV10-3
clone size: few
D gene: TRBD2
J gene: TRBJ2-1

CDR3 DNA: TGCAGTGCTAAACAATTACTAGCTCGGGATACGCAGTATTTT
CDR3 protein: CSAKQLLARDTQYF
CDR3 length: 14
V gene: TRBV20-1
clone size: NA
D gene: NA
J gene: TRBJ2-3

CDR3 DNA: TGCGCCAGCAGCCAACGACTAGCGATGGAGACCCAGTACTTC
CDR3 protein: CASSQRLAMETQYF
CDR3 length: 14
V gene: TRBV4-3
clone size: few
D gene: TRBD2
J gene: TRBJ2-5

CDR3 DNA: TGTGCCAGCAGTTATGCTGAGGGAAGCAATGAGCAGTTCTTC
CDR3 protein: CASSYAEGSNEQFF
CDR3 length: 14
V gene: TRBV11-2
clone size: few
D gene: NA
J gene: TRBJ2-1

CDR3 DNA: TGTGCCAGCAGCGGGGGGACAGGGTTCAATGAGCAGTTCTTC
CDR3 protein: CASSGGTGFNEQFF
CDR3 length: 14
V gene: TRBV5-5
clone size: few
D gene: TRBD1
J gene: TRBJ2-1

CDR3 DNA: TGTGCCAGCAGCTTAGCTACGGGGATGGAGACCCAGTACTTC
CDR3 protein: CASSLATGMETQYF
CDR3 length: 14
V gene: TRBV7-9
clone size: many
D gene: NA
J gene: TRBJ2-5

CDR3 DNA: TGTGCCAGCAGCTTGACCTCCAGGGACACTGAAGCTTTCTTT
CDR3 protein: CASSLTSRDTEAFF
CDR3 length: 14
V gene: TRBV5-5
clone size: few
D gene: NA
J gene: TRBJ1-1

CDR3 DNA: TGCGCCAGCAGTGAGAGAAGACTAGCGGGAGAGGGCCCAGCGGTGAAGCAGTACTTC
CDR3 protein: CASSERRLAGEGPAVKQYF
CDR3 length: 19
V gene: TRBV10-2
clone size: NA
D gene: TRBD2
J gene: TRBJ2-7

CDR3 DNA: TGCAGTGCTAATTTACGGTCCTCCTACGAGCAGTACTTC
CDR3 protein: CSANLRSSYEQYF
CDR3 length: 13
V gene: TRBV20-1
clone size: NA
D gene: NA
J gene: TRBJ2-7

CDR3 DNA: TGTGCCAGCAGCTTGTTAGGGCCCACAGATACGCAGTATTTT
CDR3 protein: CASSLLGPTDTQYF
CDR3 length: 14
V gene: TRBV5-6
clone size: many
D gene: NA
J gene: TRBJ2-3

CDR3 DNA: TGCAGTGCCTACCAGGGGCACGAGGGGTCCTACAATGAGCAGTTCTTC
CDR3 protein: CSAYQGHEGSYNEQFF
CDR3 length: 16
V gene: TRBV20-1
clone size: NA
D gene: NA
J gene: TRBJ2-1

CDR3 DNA: TGTGCCAGCAGTTACGAGGTAACGCAACGGGTTAATGAGCAGTTCTTC
CDR3 protein: CASSYEVTQRVNEQFF
CDR3 length: 16
V gene: TRBV6-2/TRBV6-3
clone size: few
D gene: NA
J gene: TRBJ2-1

CDR3 DNA: TGCGCCAGCAGTTCTTATCCCGGGACAGAATCCTACGAGCAGTACTTC
CDR3 protein: CASSSYPGTESYEQYF
CDR3 length: 16
V gene: TRBV5-1
clone size: NA
D gene: TRBD1
J gene: TRBJ2-7

CDR3 DNA: TGTGCCAGCAGCTTAAGGTTGGGGACTAGCAGCAACTACGAGCAGTACTTC
CDR3 protein: CASSLRLGTSSNYEQYF
CDR3 length: 17
V gene: TRBV7-3
clone size: few
D gene: TRBD2
J gene: TRBJ2-7

CDR3 DNA: TGTGCCAGCAGCTCCCAGACAGCTTCCCTCACAGATACGCAGTATTTT
CDR3 protein: CASSSQTASLTDTQYF
CDR3 length: 16
V gene: TRBV7-2
clone size: many
D gene: NA
J gene: TRBJ2-3

CDR3 DNA: TGTGCCAGCTCACCTTGGTCAGCGGTTTCAGCCTACAATGAGCAGTTCTTC
CDR3 protein: CASSPWSAVSAYNEQFF
CDR3 length: 17
V gene: TRBV18
clone size: few
D gene: NA
J gene: TRBJ2-1

CDR3 DNA: TGCGCCAGCAGCCAAATACTAGCGGGAGGGCCGGCAGATACGCAGTATTTT
CDR3 protein: CASSQILAGGPADTQYF
CDR3 length: 17
V gene: TRBV4-3
clone size: few
D gene: TRBD2
J gene: TRBJ2-3

CDR3 DNA: TGTGCCAGCAGCTGGGCCGGGAGGGGCACAGATACGCAGTATTTT
CDR3 protein: CASSWAGRGTDTQYF
CDR3 length: 15
V gene: TRBV5-4
clone size: many
D gene: TRBD2
J gene: TRBJ2-3